This record covers a single T cell receptor (beta chain). Its target is not known. This sample was included in a study of blood T cells in healthy people across ages. Study-level findings and limits: Higher diversity, along with more naive CD4+ cells, distinguished long-lived donors from aged donors. Diversity figures derived from one million T cells were judged to underestimate the true value.

The CDR3 consists of 15 residues. With V trimmed by 6 bases and J by 3 bases, 9 bases remained unmatched. Germline-derived CDR1 and CDR2 are SNHLY and FYNNEI. A sample-barcoded 5' primer and a J-beta primer mix were used in a second PCR of roughly 6 to 11 cycles. A single record per CDR3 protein comes from TCRdb applying MiXCR to the 5' RACE reads. Of more than 550,000 distinct CDR3 sequences in the sample, 20% to 25% were seen once. The chain uses TRBV2 and TRBJ2-3; 7 positions agree with TRBD2. The clonotype comes from a man aged 65-85 years in good health. What was sequenced was blood. The CDR3 spells CASSKEGLVTDTQYF. CDR3 nucleotides: TGTGCCAGCAGCAAAGAAGGACTAGTAACAGATACGCAGTATTTT.